Listed here are 9 T cell receptor beta chains from one sample, sequenced in a study of cytomegalovirus exposure and HLA in healthy donors. 13 Jbeta primers and 60 Vbeta primers were used for the PCR. Assay used: immunoSEQ multiplex PCR; TCRdb lists only in-frame clones, some missing. The sample has about 91,000 clones, about 89% seen once. Sequencing was done on a sample of PBMCs. The receptors shown here come from a man aged 30-40 years in good health and CMV-seropositive.

This chain links TRBV28 with TRBJ2-2; 16 nucleotides align to TRBD2. J was trimmed by 4 bases and V by 6 bases; bases with no gene match: 8. CDR1 is MDHEN and CDR2 is SYDVKM in the germline V gene. The CDR3 runs to 18 residues. The chain's CDR3 is CASSHGTSGRGSTGELFF. CDR3 nucleotides: TGTGCCAGCAGCCACGGGACTAGCGGGAGGGGAAGCACCGGGGAGCTGTTTTTT.

The chain uses TRBV11-2 and TRBJ2-7; perhaps TRBD1 as D (5 bases). V was shortened by 5 bases and J by 3 bases, with 17 bases between the two germline ends. This CDR3 spans 15 amino acids. Germline V gives CDR1 SGHAT, CDR2 FQNNGV. Written as DNA, the CDR3 is TGTGCCAGCAGCCTCACCCCTGAACAGGTCTACGAGCAGTACTTC. Its translation: CASSLTPEQVYEQYF.

The chain employs TRBV7-9 and TRBJ1-1, with D unresolved. The CDR3 consists of 14 residues. V lost 3 bases and J lost 1, with 9 bases in between. Per germline, CDR1 SEHNR and CDR2 FQNEAQ (reference sequence). CDR3 bases: TGTGCCAGCAGCTTGTTAGCCCAGAACACTGAAGCTTTCTTT. This encodes CASSLLAQNTEAFF.

V gene TRBV28 combines with J gene TRBJ2-7; 13 bases align to TRBD2. This CDR3 spans 18 amino acids. The J segment lost 5 bases and the V segment lost 10 bases, leaving 20 bases of the junction unmatched. The V gene's germline CDR1 is MDHEN and CDR2 SYDVKM. For the CDR3, the DNA is TGTGCCATCTTGGGTGGCAGAGAACTAGCGGGAGGGCTACACGAGCAGTACTTC. The encoded protein is CAILGGRELAGGLHEQYF. The full variable domain, completed using reference TRBV28 and TRBJ2-7, is DVKVTQSSRYLVKRTGEKVFLECVQDMDHENMFWYRQDPGLGLRLIYFSYDVKMKEKGDIPEGYSVSREKKERFSLILESASTNQTSMYLCAILGGRELAGGLHEQYFGPGTRLTVT.

This clone appeared a single time. This chain links TRBV18 with TRBJ2-2; 11 bases line up with TRBD2. CDR1 is KGHSH, CDR2 LQKENI, per germline. The CDR3 is 19 residues long. The J segment lost 6 bases and the V segment lost 0 bases, leaving 12 bases of the junction unmatched. The CDR3 DNA follows: TGTGCCAGCTCACCACCGAATCCGGGACTAGCGGCTCGGGCCGGGGAGCTGTTTTTT. Translation: CASSPPNPGLAARAGELFF.

The V call is TRBV5-6, the J call TRBJ1-4, with D perhaps matching TRBD1 (5 bases). Trimming shortened V by 2 bases and J by 6 bases, and 8 bases separated the two germline ends. Germline CDR1 SGHDT, CDR2 YYEEEE. The CDR3 contains 13 residues. The CDR3: CASSFKGDEKLFF. The CDR3 region has the DNA TGTGCCAGCAGCTTCAAAGGGGATGAAAAACTGTTTTTT.

This rearrangement joins TRBV7-8 to TRBJ1-2; a possible D gene is TRBD1 (6 bases). CDR1 and CDR2 from the germline V gene are SGHVS and FQNEAQ. CDR3 size: 17 residues. V gave up 3 bases and J gave up 4 bases, with 21 bases separating them. CDR3 residues: CASSFGIRDRNLYGYTF. DNA of the CDR3: TGTGCCAGCAGCTTTGGGATTCGAGACAGGAACCTCTATGGCTACACCTTC.

V gene TRBV10-3 combines with J gene TRBJ2-7, with D hard to call. The CDR3 covers 15 residues. Looked up from germline, CDR1 is ENHRY and CDR2 is SYGVKD. Deletions cut 0 bases from V and 0 bases from J, with 9 bases between. The CDR3 nucleotides read TGTGCCATCAGTGAGTCAAGTGCTAGCTCCTACGAGCAGTACTTC. Its protein product is CAISESSASSYEQYF.

This chain connects TRBV5-5 to TRBJ1-5; D is unresolved. The CDR3 totals 14 residues. Germline CDR1 reads SGHKS; CDR2 reads YYEKEE (reference sequence). Trimming stripped 1 base from V and 5 bases from J, with 10 bases between. The CDR3 nucleotides are TGTGCCAGCAGCTTGTGGGCAGGCCATCAGCCCCAGCATTTT. Residues: CASSLWAGHQPQHF. The complete variable domain, with remaining parts taken from reference TRBV5-5 and TRBJ1-5, reads DAGVTQSPTHLIKTRGQQVTLRCSPISGHKSVSWYQQVLGQGPQFIFQYYEKEERGRGNFPDRFSARQFPNYSSELNVNALLLGDSALYLCASSLWAGHQPQHFGDGTRLSIL.